This T cell receptor (beta chain) originates from a study of T cell repertoires in cytomegalovirus infection (dated by TCRdb to the late 2010s). Background on the whole study: The HLA type of each donor mattered for the analysis, because public TCR beta signatures pointed to carriage of CMV infection along with the matching HLA type.

Worth noting for this clonotype: Its recognized antigen is unknown. No clone much larger than this one lies a single base away; base qualities are absent.

Broader findings and caveats from the paper: In the ex vivo response, HLA-C-restricted CMV-specific TCR beta clonotypes were dominant, and in two of eight donors the single most frequent clonotype came from this HLA-C-restricted group. In both this cohort and an independent cohort of 350 or so donors, the cumulative frequency of public TCR beta family members distinguished carriers of CMV infection plus the relevant HLA type.

Sequencing was performed on an Illumina HiSeq 1500. TCRdb redid the processing of the public reads, applying fastp at Q25 and MiXCR, and retained in-frame beta chains. Merged by CDR3 protein, the rows form single entries marked with the most common genes and DNA. The sample table holds about 310,000 distinct CDR3 sequences, of which 15% to 20% were seen once. The ten largest clones add up to 12% of the sample. V is cut back by 4 bases and J by 3 bases, with 15 bases in the junction unmatched. In the germline V gene (reference sequence), CDR1 corresponds to DFQATT and CDR2 to SNEGSKA. The CDR3 holds 16 amino acids from the cysteine to the phenylalanine. Of all the DNA, just the CDR3 is kept, 48 bases in frame from base 1.

Input material: PBMCs. The sequence was collected from a human donor in good health (CMV status not recorded). Some clones in this sample may be carry-over from other donors' samples. This chain is built from TRBV20-1 and TRBJ2-7, and 7 bases in between align with TRBD1. CDR3 loop: CSAMSTMLQGNYEQYF. The DNA reads TGCAGTGCTATGAGTACGATGCTACAGGGGAACTACGAGCAGTACTTC.